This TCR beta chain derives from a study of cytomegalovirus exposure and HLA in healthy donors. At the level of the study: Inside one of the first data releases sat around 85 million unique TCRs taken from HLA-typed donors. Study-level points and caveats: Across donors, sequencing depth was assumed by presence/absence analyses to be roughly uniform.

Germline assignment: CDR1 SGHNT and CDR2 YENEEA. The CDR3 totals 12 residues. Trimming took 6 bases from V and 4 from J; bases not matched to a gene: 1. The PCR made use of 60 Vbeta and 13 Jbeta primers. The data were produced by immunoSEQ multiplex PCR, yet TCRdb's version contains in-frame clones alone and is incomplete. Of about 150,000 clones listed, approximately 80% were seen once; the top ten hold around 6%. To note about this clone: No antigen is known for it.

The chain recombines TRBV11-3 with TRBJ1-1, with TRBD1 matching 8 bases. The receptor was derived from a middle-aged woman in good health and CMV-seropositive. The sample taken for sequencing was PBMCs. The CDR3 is CASSTGGTEAFF. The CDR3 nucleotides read TGTGCCAGCAGTACAGGGGGCACTGAAGCTTTCTTT.